This TCR beta chain was identified in a study of blood T cell repertoires in COVID-19 (dated by TCRdb to 2019 to 2021). Notes on the research overall: Samples covering the acute and convalescent phases of COVID-19 were provided by collaborators in the United States, Italy and Spain. Nearly every sample came with metadata listing a de-identified subject ID, COVID-19 status, age in years and sex. HLA class I and class II types, where available, came from metadata supplied by the sample provider rather than from assay-based typing. The prospective study material was composed of cDNA or gDNA derived from T cells, B-cell-depleted T cells, or PBMCs. The repertoires were made available in a free public database intended to serve as a resource for research on the immune response to SARS-CoV-2. Samples were obtained from the ongoing ImmuneRACE study (first 160 participants) and from 1,254 subjects provided by 6 global collaborators. Subjects who had been exposed to COVID-19, were actively infected with it, or had recovered from it provided the deeply sampled blood TCRbeta repertoires that made up the dataset.

TCRbeta CDR3 regions were amplified from genomic DNA using the immunoSEQ Assay, a bias-controlled multiplex PCR. Turning to the authors' computational methods: The number of nucleated cells in each sample was estimated from the amplification of reference gene primers within the assay. Sequence reads were collapsed and filtered to measure the absolute abundance of every unique TCRbeta CDR3 rearrangement. For each sample, productive Simpson clonality was calculated as the square root of Simpson's diversity index across productive rearrangements. TCRdb stores this immuneACCESS table with in-frame sequences only. Part of the clones is absent; in the studies checked, under half of the shortfall reflects unresolved V genes, and no reason is known for the rest. The V and J calls and the clone size are those of that table, but D and trimming were determined from the DNA. The sample table contains some 250,000 clones; only one count was recorded for about four fifths of them. The top ten hold more than 9.5% of the sample.

Collaborating institutions collected whole blood in K2EDTA tubes following their own protocols. For TCRbeta analysis, collaborators shipped samples in one of three forms: frozen whole blood, isolated PBMCs, or DNA extracted from either of those sample types. As concerns this clone: Its cognate antigen has yet to be identified. Per-base quality was not reported, and no clone a single base away is much larger than it.

The germline ends are 6 bases apart after V is trimmed by 1 base and J by 8 bases. Based on the germline V gene (reference sequence), the CDR1 and CDR2 sequences are SEHNR and FQNEAQ. There are 13 amino acids in the CDR3, from cysteine to phenylalanine inclusive. Only the CDR3 DNA is retained, 39 bases long and in frame from the first base. Findings and caveats that apply to the study as a whole: Clinical and demographic metadata were provided uncurated, with the amount varying by source and participant.

The sequence was obtained from an elderly woman with acute or convalescent COVID-19. Sequences were obtained from peripheral blood. The chain links TRBV7-9 with TRBJ1-6; the D segment could be TRBD1, given 5 matching bases. The CDR3 in this case is CASSLVGDSPLHF. The nucleotides read TGTGCCAGCAGCTTAGTAGGGGATTCACCCCTCCACTTT.